This entry describes one T cell receptor beta chain. The sample belongs to a study of blood T cells in healthy people across ages. There are 12 residues in the CDR3. V shed 5 bases and J shed 7 bases, with 12 bases lying between them. Germline V gene sequence: CDR1 MNHNS, CDR2 SASEGT. Then a second PCR, running roughly 7 to 11 cycles, was carried out with a sample-barcoded 5' primer and a J-beta primer mix. Each CDR3 protein gets one entry after TCRdb re-called the 5' RACE reads with MiXCR. The table lists roughly 1.9 million distinct CDR3 sequences, more than 35% of them singletons, with roughly 23% in the top ten.

The chain employs TRBV6-1 and TRBJ2-7; TRBD2 might be the D (6 bases). The TCR comes from a human donor in good health. Material for sequencing was blood. The CDR3: CASSLSTREQYF. CDR3 nucleotides: TGTGCCAGCAGTCTTTCGACTAGGGAGCAGTACTTC.